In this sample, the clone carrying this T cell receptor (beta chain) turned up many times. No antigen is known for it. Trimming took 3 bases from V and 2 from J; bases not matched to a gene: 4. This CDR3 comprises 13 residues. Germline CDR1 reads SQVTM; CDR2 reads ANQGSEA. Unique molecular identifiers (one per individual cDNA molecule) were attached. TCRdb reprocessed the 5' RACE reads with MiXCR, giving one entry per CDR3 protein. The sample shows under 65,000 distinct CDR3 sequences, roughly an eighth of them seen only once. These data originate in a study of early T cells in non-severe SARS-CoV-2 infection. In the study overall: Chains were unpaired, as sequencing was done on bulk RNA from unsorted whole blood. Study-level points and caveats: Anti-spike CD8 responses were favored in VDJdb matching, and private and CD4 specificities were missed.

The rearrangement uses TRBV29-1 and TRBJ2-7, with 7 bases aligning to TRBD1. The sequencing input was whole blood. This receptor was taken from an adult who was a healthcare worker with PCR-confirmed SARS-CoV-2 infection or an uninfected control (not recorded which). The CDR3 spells CSVDQGEPYEQYF. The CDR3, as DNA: TGCAGCGTTGACCAGGGGGAACCCTACGAGCAGTACTTC.